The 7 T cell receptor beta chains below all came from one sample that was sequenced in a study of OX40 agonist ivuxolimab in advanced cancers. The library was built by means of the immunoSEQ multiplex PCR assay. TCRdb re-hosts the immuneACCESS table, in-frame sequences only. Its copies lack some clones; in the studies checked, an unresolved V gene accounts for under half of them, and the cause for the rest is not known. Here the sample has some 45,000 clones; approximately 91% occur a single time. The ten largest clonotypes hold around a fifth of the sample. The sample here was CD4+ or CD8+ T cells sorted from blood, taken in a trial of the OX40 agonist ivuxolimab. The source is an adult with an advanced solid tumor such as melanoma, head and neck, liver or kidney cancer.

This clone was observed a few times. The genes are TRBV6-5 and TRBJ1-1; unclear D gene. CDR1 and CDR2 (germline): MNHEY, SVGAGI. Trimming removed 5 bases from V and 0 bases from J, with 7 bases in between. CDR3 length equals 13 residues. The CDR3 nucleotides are TGTGCCAGCAGTATCACCCTGAACACTGAAGCTTTCTTT. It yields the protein CASSITLNTEAFF.

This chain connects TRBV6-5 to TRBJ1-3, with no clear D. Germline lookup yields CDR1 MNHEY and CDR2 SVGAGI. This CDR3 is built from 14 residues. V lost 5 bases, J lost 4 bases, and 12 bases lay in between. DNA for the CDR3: TGTGCCAGCAGTGGCCTAGGGTTCGGAAACACCATATATTTT. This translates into CASSGLGFGNTIYF.

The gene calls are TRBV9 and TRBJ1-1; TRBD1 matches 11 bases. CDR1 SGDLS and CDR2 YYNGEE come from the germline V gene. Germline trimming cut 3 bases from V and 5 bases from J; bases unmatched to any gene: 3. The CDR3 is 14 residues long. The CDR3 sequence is CASSEGQGGTEAFF. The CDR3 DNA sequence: TGTGCCAGCAGCGAGGGACAGGGGGGGACTGAAGCTTTCTTT.

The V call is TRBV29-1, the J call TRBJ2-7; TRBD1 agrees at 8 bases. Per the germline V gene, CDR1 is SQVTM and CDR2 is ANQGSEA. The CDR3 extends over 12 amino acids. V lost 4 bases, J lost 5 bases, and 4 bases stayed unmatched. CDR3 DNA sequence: TGCAGCGTTGGGACAGGGCTCAACGAGCAGTACTTC. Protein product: CSVGTGLNEQYF.

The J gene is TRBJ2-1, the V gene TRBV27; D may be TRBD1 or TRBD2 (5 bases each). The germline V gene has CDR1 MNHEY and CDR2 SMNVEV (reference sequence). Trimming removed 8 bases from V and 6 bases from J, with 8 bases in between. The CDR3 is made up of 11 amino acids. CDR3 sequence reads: CASGGANEQFF. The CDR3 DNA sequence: TGTGCCAGCGGGGGTGCCAATGAGCAGTTCTTC.

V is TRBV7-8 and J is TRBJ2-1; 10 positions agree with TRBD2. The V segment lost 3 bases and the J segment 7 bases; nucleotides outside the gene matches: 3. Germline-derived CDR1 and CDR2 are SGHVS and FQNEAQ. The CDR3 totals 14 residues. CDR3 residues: CASSFSGGANEQFF. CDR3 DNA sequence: TGTGCCAGCAGCTTCAGCGGGGGGGCAAATGAGCAGTTCTTC.

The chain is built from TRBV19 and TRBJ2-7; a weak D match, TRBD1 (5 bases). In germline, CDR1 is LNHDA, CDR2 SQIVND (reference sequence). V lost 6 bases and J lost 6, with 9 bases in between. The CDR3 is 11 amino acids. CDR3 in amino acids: CASSREREQYF. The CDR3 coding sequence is TGTGCCAGTAGCAGGGAACGCGAGCAGTACTTC.